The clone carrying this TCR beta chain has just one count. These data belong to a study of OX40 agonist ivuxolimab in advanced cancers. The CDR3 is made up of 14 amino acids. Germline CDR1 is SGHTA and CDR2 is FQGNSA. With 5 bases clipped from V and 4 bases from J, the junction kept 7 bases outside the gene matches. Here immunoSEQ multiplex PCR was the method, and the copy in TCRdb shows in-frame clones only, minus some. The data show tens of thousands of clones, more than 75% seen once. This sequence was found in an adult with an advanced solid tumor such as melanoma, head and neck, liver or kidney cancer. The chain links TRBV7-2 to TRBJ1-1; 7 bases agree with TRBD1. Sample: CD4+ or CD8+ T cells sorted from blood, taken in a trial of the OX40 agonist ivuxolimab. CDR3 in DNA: TGTGCCAGCAGCATCTCGACAGGGAGCACTGAAGCTTTCTTT. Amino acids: CASSISTGSTEAFF.